These T cell receptor beta chains were read from a single sample in a study of T cells expressing NK-cell markers. After re-calling the 5' RACE reads, TCRdb lists one entry per CDR3 protein, DNA absent. The listing contains fewer than 200,000 distinct CDR3 sequences. The sequenced sample was blood T cells: a sorted CD56 or NKG2C T cell subset, CD4+ or CD8+ T cells, or bulk PBMC T cells (not recorded which). These receptor sequences come from a woman aged 18-70 years in good health. Both conserved end residues are part of each CDR3. Each record gives: V gene, J gene, CDR3 protein.

TRBV7-3,TRBJ2-2,CASSFTGVPGELFF
TRBV20-1,TRBJ2-1,CSATRTGHEQFF
TRBV5-1,TRBJ1-1,CASARTGQMNTEAFF
TRBV10-3,TRBJ1-5,CAISEGGGNQPQHF
TRBV4-1,TRBJ1-2,CASSQAGTDYYGYTF
TRBV7-9,TRBJ2-1,CASSFRPKLASNEQFF
TRBV20-1,TRBJ2-3,CSARMGDTQYF
TRBV5-6,TRBJ2-3,CASSETTSVADTQYF
TRBV2,TRBJ2-7,CAGGQAFYEQYF
TRBV28,TRBJ2-1,CASSSLLGGGSSYNEQFF
TRBV7-6,TRBJ2-1,CASSLAAGGVYNEQFF
TRBV3-1,TRBJ2-5,CASKGFGETQYF
TRBV10-3,TRBJ1-1,CAISESHTEAFF
TRBV20-1,TRBJ2-1,CSARDEAFEQFF
TRBV9,TRBJ2-5,CASSGVAVHGTQYF
TRBV7-2,TRBJ1-2,CASSLWQAGGYTF
TRBV15,TRBJ2-7,CATSRGTGIPYEQYF
TRBV5-1,TRBJ1-2,CASSPARVYYGYTF
TRBV5-1,TRBJ1-1,CASSSLQGATEAFF
TRBV20-1,TRBJ2-7,CSACDRDSFYEQYF
TRBV18,TRBJ2-6,CASSPRGLAGAYTGANVLTF
TRBV4-1,TRBJ2-1,CASSQDEVPSFWNEQFF
TRBV12-3/TRBV12-4,TRBJ1-2,CASSLAHNYGYTF
TRBV4-2,TRBJ2-3,CASSPGWRTSGITDTQYF
TRBV9,TRBJ2-7,CASSVTPRYEQYF
TRBV6-1,TRBJ2-2,CASRSPGRGDTGELFF
TRBV2,TRBJ2-7,CASSGQSAYEQYF
TRBV2,TRBJ1-1,CASSEALGTEAFF
TRBV19,TRBJ2-7,CASSKAKTYEQYF
TRBV5-1,TRBJ2-1,CASNEGGGYNEQFF
TRBV19,TRBJ1-5,CASRGQGRQPQHF
TRBV12-3/TRBV12-4,TRBJ2-7,CASSDDRGTYEQYF
TRBV5-1,TRBJ2-5,CASSLQGLQETQYF
TRBV3-1,TRBJ2-1,CASSHDYNNEQFF
TRBV5-4,TRBJ2-7,CASSPQGGGYEQYF
TRBV30,TRBJ2-7,CAWSEGLLESF
TRBV5-5,TRBJ2-3,CASSLIQRTGVGSDTQYF
TRBV12-3/TRBV12-4,TRBJ2-1,CASSSRPNEQFF